Each of the 21 T cell receptor beta chains below was sequenced from the same sample in a study of cytomegalovirus exposure and HLA in healthy donors. Primers: 60 Vbeta forward and 13 Jbeta reverse. TCRdb's table, derived via immunoSEQ multiplex PCR, lists solely in-frame clones and lacks some. This sample has about 150,000 clones; roughly four fifths occur once, and the top ten carry 3%. The material sequenced was PBMCs. Source of these receptors: a man aged 35-49 years in good health and CMV-seropositive.

The rearrangement joins TRBV13 to TRBJ2-7, with D possibly TRBD2 on 6 matching bases. The CDR3 extends over 13 amino acids. The germline V and J ends were trimmed by 3 bases and 1 base, with 7 bases remaining between them. Germline CDR1 PRHDT, CDR2 FYEKMQ (reference sequence). The CDR3, as DNA: TGTGCCAGCAGCTTGGAGGGTTCCTACGAGCAGTACTTC. This sequence encodes CASSLEGSYEQYF. Combining the CDR3 with reference TRBV13 and TRBJ2-7 gives the whole variable domain AAGVIQSPRHLIKEKRETATLKCYPIPRHDTVYWYQQGPGQDPQFLISFYEKMQSDKGSIPDRFSAQQFSDYHSELNMSSLELGDSALYFCASSLEGSYEQYFGPGTRLTVT.

This sequence joins TRBV28 and TRBJ2-5; 10 bases are shared with TRBD2. With 5 bases clipped from V and 1 base from J, the junction kept 4 bases outside the gene matches. CDR3 length: 15 amino acids. CDR1 MDHEN and CDR2 SYDVKM come from the germline V gene. The CDR3 nucleotides are TGTGCCAGCAGTCCCGGGACTAGCGCCCAAGAGACCCAGTACTTC. Translated: CASSPGTSAQETQYF.

The J gene is TRBJ1-1, the V gene TRBV4-3; 7 nucleotides align to TRBD1. Germline assignment: CDR1 LGHNA and CDR2 YSLEER. Germline trimming cut 1 base from V and 11 bases from J; bases unmatched to any gene: 7. The CDR3 consists of 13 residues. The CDR3 DNA sequence: TGCGCCAGCAGCCAAGGGCAGGGGGTGGGCGCTTTCTTT. Protein sequence: CASSQGQGVGAFF.

V is TRBV23-1 and J is TRBJ2-7, with TRBD2 matching 7 bases. TRBV23-1 is sorted into the ORF group, with uncertain function. This CDR3 contains 18 residues. The V and J ends lost 1 base and 6 bases, in that order; junction bases with no gene match: 18. The CDR3 DNA sequence: TGCGCCAGCAGTCAATATTCGACTAGCCGGAACCCCGGAGGCGAGCAGTACTTC. Translating gives CASSQYSTSRNPGGEQYF.

This chain uses TRBV4-1 with TRBJ1-4; D may be TRBD1 (6 bases). V was clipped by 0 bases and J by 8 bases, with 16 bases between them. In germline, CDR1 is MGHRA, CDR2 YSYEKL. This CDR3 region has 16 residues. CDR3 bases: TGCGCCAGCAGCCAAGATCCCGCAGGGGCGGCAGAAAAACTGTTTTTT. Its translation: CASSQDPAGAAEKLFF.

The chain has TRBV28 and TRBJ2-7; 7 bases match TRBD1. Germline loops: CDR1 MDHEN, CDR2 SYDVKM. The CDR3 totals 20 residues. V trimming: 5 bases; J trimming: 0 bases; junction bases outside the gene matches: 22. CDR3 nucleotide sequence: TGTGCCAGCAGTGCCCCCCCGACAGGGTCTTTTCTCGGCGGCTCCTACGAGCAGTACTTC. Translation: CASSAPPTGSFLGGSYEQYF.

The rearrangement uses TRBV5-1 and TRBJ1-4, with 7 bases fitting TRBD1. V lost 4 bases and J lost 8; bases outside the gene matches: 14. CDR1 SGHRS and CDR2 YFSETQ come from the germline V gene. The CDR3 consists of 16 residues. In DNA form, the CDR3 reads TGCGCCAGCAGCCGAGTCGAGCCTTTACAGGGGGAAAAACTGTTTTTT. Protein product: CASSRVEPLQGEKLFF.

This sequence joins TRBV11-3 and TRBJ1-1; D remains unclear. This CDR3 region has 14 residues. V lost 3 bases and J 0 bases, leaving 8 bases between the germline ends. The germline V gene has CDR1 SGHNT and CDR2 YENEEA. DNA of the CDR3: TGTGCCAGCAGCTTCGGCGGTCTGAACACTGAAGCTTTCTTT. It translates to CASSFGGLNTEAFF.

V usage is TRBV18 and J usage is TRBJ2-7; 11 bases fit TRBD2. CDR1 is KGHSH and CDR2 is LQKENI in the germline V gene. V was pared by 5 bases and J by 4 bases, with 7 bases of the junction left unmatched. CDR3 length equals 15 residues. DNA for the CDR3: TGTGCCAGCTCATCCCCAACTAGCGGGAGTTACGAGCAGTACTTC. It yields the protein CASSSPTSGSYEQYF. The full variable domain, its missing parts supplied by reference TRBV18 and TRBJ2-7, is NAGVMQNPRHLVRRRGQEARLRCSPMKGHSHVYWYRQLPEEGLKFMVYLQKENIIDESGMPKERFSAEFPKEGPSILRIQQVVRGDSAAYFCASSSPTSGSYEQYFGPGTRLTVT.

The rearrangement links TRBV7-9 to TRBJ2-2, with D possibly TRBD1 on 6 matching bases. CDR1 and CDR2 from the germline V gene are SEHNR and FQNEAQ (reference sequence). The CDR3 length is 15 residues. With 5 bases removed from V and 5 bases from J, the gap between germline ends came to 15 bases. The CDR3 is CASSPTGTGTGELFF. CDR3 bases: TGTGCCAGCAGCCCCACAGGGACGGGGACCGGGGAGCTGTTTTTT.

The chain employs TRBV7-2 and TRBJ1-4; 7 positions agree with TRBD1. CDR1 and CDR2 (germline): SGHTA, FQGNSA. Trimming at V came to 5 bases and at J to 5 bases, leaving 2 bases not matched to a gene. This CDR3 has 13 amino acids. DNA for the CDR3: TGTGCCAGCAGCCGACAGGGCAATGAAAAACTGTTTTTT. This gives the protein CASSRQGNEKLFF.

The chain employs TRBV5-1 and TRBJ2-7; TRBD2 matches at 9 bases. The germline gives CDR1 SGHRS, CDR2 YFSETQ. With 0 bases clipped from V and 0 bases from J, the junction kept 10 bases outside the gene matches. The length of the CDR3 is 18 residues. CDR3 region: CASSLASASGVSSYEQYF. The DNA for the CDR3 is TGCGCCAGCAGCTTGGCCTCGGCTAGCGGGGTCAGCTCCTACGAGCAGTACTTC.

The rearrangement joins TRBV27 to TRBJ2-5; the match to TRBD2 covers 8 bases. V shed 8 bases and J 4 bases; nucleotides not matched to a gene: 9. This CDR3 has 14 residues. CDR1 and CDR2 from the germline V gene are MNHEY and SMNVEV (reference sequence). The CDR3, as DNA: TGTGCCAGCGCCCGGGGGGGATTGGGAGAGACCCAGTACTTC. It encodes CASARGGLGETQYF.

Only one count was recorded for this clone. V is TRBV5-8 and J is TRBJ1-4, with D unclear. From germline, CDR1 is SGHTS and CDR2 YDEGEE. The V end was cut by 4 bases, the J end by 13 bases, with 11 bases between. The CDR3 contains 11 residues. CDR3 in DNA: TGTGCCAGCAGCGGTGGTCCCGGACTGTTTTTT. Its translation: CASSGGPGLFF.

The chain uses TRBV5-4 and TRBJ2-1; TRBD2 aligns across 7 bases. V shed 3 bases, J shed 3 bases, and the junction held 6 bases outside the gene matches. This CDR3 is 15 amino acids long. Germline V gives CDR1 SGHNT, CDR2 YYREEE (reference sequence). DNA for the CDR3: TGTGCCAGCAGCTCCCCAGCGGGGAACTACAATGAGCAGTTCTTC. This codes for CASSSPAGNYNEQFF. The full variable domain, completed using reference TRBV5-4 and TRBJ2-1, is ETGVTQSPTHLIKTRGQQVTLRCSSQSGHNTVSWYQQALGQGPQFIFQYYREEENGRGNFPPRFSGLQFPNYSSELNVNALELDDSALYLCASSSPAGNYNEQFFGPGTRLTVL.

CDR3 residues: CASSFGQGALEQYF. The CDR3 DNA follows: TGTGCCAGCAGCTTCGGACAGGGGGCTTTAGAGCAGTACTTC. The V call is TRBV7-9, the J call TRBJ2-7; 11 nucleotides align to TRBD1. Germline V gene data show CDR1 as SEHNR and CDR2 as FQNEAQ (reference sequence). The CDR3 has 14 amino acids. Trimming removed 3 bases from V and 7 bases from J; junction bases left unmatched: 5.

V and J are TRBV7-7 and TRBJ2-7, with 10 bases lining up with TRBD1. Looked up from germline, CDR1 is SSHAT and CDR2 is FNYEAQ (reference sequence). V was pared by 5 bases and J by 0 bases, with 4 bases of the junction left unmatched. The CDR3 has 15 amino acids. CDR3: CASSPGTGDSYEQYF. The CDR3 nucleotides are TGTGCCAGCAGCCCCGGGACAGGGGACTCCTACGAGCAGTACTTC. Full variable domain (remainder filled in from reference TRBV7-7 and TRBJ2-7): GAGVSQSPRYKVTKRGQDVTLRCDPISSHATLYWYQQALGQGPEFLTYFNYEAQPDKSGLPSDRFSAERPEGSISTLTIQRTEQRDSAMYRCASSPGTGDSYEQYFGPGTRLTVT.

The chain links TRBV19 to TRBJ2-5; 7 bases fit TRBD1. The germline CDR1 and CDR2 sequences are LNHDA and SQIVND (reference sequence). The V gene end was trimmed by 5 bases and the J gene end by 3 bases; junction bases not matched to a gene: 9. The CDR3 loop spans 15 amino acids. The CDR3 nucleotides read TGTGCCAGTAGTGCGTACAGGGGAAATAAAGAGACCCAGTACTTC. Encoded protein: CASSAYRGNKETQYF.

The chain links TRBV15 to TRBJ1-2; D is possibly TRBD1 (6 bases). CDR1 and CDR2 from the germline V gene are LNHNV and YYDKDF (reference sequence). The CDR3 consists of 16 residues. Between the trimmed V and J ends, which lost 4 bases and 8 bases, there was a span of 23 bases. The CDR3 here is CATSNPGAGVGYGYTF. The CDR3 DNA reads TGTGCCACCAGCAACCCCGGGGCAGGGGTTGGCTACGGCTACACCTTC.

The chain uses TRBV7-9 and TRBJ2-3; the D gene is possibly TRBD2 (6 bases). Germline-derived CDR1 and CDR2 are SEHNR and FQNEAQ (reference sequence). CDR3 length: 17 amino acids. Trimming removed 2 bases from V and 2 bases from J, with 17 bases in between. The CDR3 DNA follows: TGTGCCAGCAGCTTAAGGAGGGGTGCAGGAGCCACAGATACGCAGTATTTT. It translates to CASSLRRGAGATDTQYF.

This clone was detected once. The CDR3 here is CASSLGSSFDEQFF. In DNA, the CDR3 is TGTGCCAGCAGCTTAGGGTCTAGCTTTGATGAGCAGTTCTTC. The V and J genes are TRBV11-2 and TRBJ2-1; D perhaps matches TRBD2 (5 bases). The CDR3 is 14 residues long. The germline V gene encodes CDR1 SGHAT and CDR2 FQNNGV. Deletions cut 1 base from V and 8 bases from J, with 12 bases between.